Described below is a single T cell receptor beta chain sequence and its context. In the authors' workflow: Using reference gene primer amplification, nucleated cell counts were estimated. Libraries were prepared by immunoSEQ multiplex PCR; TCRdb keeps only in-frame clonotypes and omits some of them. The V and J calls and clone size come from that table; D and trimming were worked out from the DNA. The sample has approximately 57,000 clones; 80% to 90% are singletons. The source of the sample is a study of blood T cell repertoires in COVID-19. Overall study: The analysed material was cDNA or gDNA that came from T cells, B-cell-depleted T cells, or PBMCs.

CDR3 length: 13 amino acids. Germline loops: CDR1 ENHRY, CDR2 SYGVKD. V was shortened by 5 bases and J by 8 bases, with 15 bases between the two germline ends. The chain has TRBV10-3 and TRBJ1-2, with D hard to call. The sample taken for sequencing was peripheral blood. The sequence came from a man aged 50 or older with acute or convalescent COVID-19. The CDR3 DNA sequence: TGTGCCATCAGTTCCTCACCTGGGGAGGGCTACACCTTC. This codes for CAISSSPGEGYTF.